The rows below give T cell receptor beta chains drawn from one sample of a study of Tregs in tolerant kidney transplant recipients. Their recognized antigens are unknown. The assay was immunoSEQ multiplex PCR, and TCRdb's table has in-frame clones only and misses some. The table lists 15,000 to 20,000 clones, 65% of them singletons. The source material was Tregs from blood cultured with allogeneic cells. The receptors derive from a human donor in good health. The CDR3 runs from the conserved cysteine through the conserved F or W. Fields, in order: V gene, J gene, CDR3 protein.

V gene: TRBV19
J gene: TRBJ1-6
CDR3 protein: CASSITPLNQPYNSPLHF

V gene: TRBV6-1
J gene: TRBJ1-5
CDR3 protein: CASSEGQGSNQPQHF

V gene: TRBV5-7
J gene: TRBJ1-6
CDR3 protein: CASSLAGRDGSPLHF

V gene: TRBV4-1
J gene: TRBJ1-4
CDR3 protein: CASSQEVATNEKLFF

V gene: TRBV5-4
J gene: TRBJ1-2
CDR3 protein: CASSGSTGPNYGYTF

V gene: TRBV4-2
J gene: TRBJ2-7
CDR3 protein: CASSQDLRGLYEQYF

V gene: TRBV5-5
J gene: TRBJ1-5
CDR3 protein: CASSLAGQPQHF

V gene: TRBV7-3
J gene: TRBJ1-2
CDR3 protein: CASSLNGARGSYGYTF

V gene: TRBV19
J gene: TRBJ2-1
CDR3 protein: CASSIDSTSGGFSYNEQFF

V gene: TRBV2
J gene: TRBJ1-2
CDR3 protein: CASSEVGTAYGYTF

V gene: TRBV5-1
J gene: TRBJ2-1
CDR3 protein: CASSSPGTSGGASFSYNEQFF

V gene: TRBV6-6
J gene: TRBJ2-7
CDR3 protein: CASSYSLAQTYEQYF

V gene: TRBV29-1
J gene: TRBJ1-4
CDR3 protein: CSVRGVTNEKLFF

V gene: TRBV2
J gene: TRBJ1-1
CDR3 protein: CARSLTGVITEAFF

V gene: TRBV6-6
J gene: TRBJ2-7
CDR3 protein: CASSYRQVNERREQYF

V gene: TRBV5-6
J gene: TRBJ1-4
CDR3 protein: CASSLGFGGGWEKLFF

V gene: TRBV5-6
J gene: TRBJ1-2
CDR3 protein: CASFQGVRGYTF

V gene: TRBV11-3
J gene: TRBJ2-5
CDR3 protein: CASSFFTVGTQYF

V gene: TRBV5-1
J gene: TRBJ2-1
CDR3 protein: CASSRRDRVPRDEQFF

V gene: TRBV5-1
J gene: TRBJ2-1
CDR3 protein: CASSSTGGIHLSNEQFF

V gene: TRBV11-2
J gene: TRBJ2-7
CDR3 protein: CASSPRTLHLEEQYF

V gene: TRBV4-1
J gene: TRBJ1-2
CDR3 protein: CASSPPIDRSYGYTF

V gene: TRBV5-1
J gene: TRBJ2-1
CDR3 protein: CASSLAALDEQFF

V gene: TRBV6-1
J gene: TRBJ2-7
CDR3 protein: CASSDPGTGTYEQYF

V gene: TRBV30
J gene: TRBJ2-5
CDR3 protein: CAWSSAGGRETQYF

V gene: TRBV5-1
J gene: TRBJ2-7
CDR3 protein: CASSNSGRAQYF

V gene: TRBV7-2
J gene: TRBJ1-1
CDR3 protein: CASSLGGYVAPLNTEAFF

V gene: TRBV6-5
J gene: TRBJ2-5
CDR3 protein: CASSYSMTSSQETQYF

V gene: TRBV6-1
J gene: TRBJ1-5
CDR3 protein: CASSGGLDQPQHF